The present entry profiles one TCR beta chain with its context. Random hexamers were used to reverse transcribe the RNA input (about 0.5 to 1 ug). The authors amplified TCR beta CDR3 across 54 Vbeta and 13 Jbeta using immunoSEQ multiplex PCR. In TCRdb, the immunoSEQ multiplex PCR reads were re-called with MiXCR into one record per CDR3 protein. The sample consists of about 190,000 distinct CDR3 sequences, 90% to 95% of them appearing once. Germline CDR1 is GTSNPN and CDR2 is SVGIG (reference sequence). The ends were cut back, 7 bases at V and 0 bases at J, with 16 bases in the middle. This CDR3 spans 15 amino acids. The data were obtained in a study of CD8 T cells in Susac syndrome.

The TCR sequence derives from a human donor with Susac syndrome. The sequenced material came from CD4+ T cells from PBMCs. The chain couples TRBV30 to TRBJ2-4, with a possible D match to TRBD2 (6 bases). In DNA, the CDR3 is TGTGCCTTCAATCAGAGGGGACTAGCCAAAAACATTCAGTACTTC. Protein product: CAFNQRGLAKNIQYF.